These 8 T cell receptor beta chains originate from one sample sequenced in a study of CD8+ T cells in alopecia areata. Once RNA had been extracted, it was reverse transcribed into cDNA to act as the sequencing template. TCRdb's table, derived via immunoSEQ multiplex PCR, lists solely in-frame clones and lacks some. The sample lists 170,000 or so clones; around three fifths were seen once. Source: CD4+ T cells sorted from blood, taken at week 0. Receptor source: a human donor with alopecia areata.

There are a few counts of this clone. Within the sample, other DNA sequences also encode this same CDR3. The rearrangement links TRBV30 to TRBJ1-2; D not resolved. This CDR3 region has 12 residues. V lost 2 bases to trimming and J lost 5 bases, with 9 bases between them. Germline V gene sequence: CDR1 GTSNPN, CDR2 SVGIG (reference sequence). The CDR3 DNA follows: TGTGCCTGGAGTACGGGAGTTTATGGCTACACCTTC. Translating it yields CAWSTGVYGYTF.

The count of this clone is one. The chain recombines TRBV5-4 with TRBJ2-5, with D maybe TRBD2 (6 bases). Trimming shortened V by 4 bases and J by 9 bases, and 16 bases separated the two germline ends. There are 13 residues in the CDR3. Germline values: CDR1 SGHNT, CDR2 YYREEE (reference sequence). In nucleotides, the CDR3 is TGTGCCAGCAGCAACCGGGACTGGGAGGCCCAGTACTTC. Amino acids: CASSNRDWEAQYF.

The gene calls are TRBV25-1 and TRBJ2-5; D gene ambiguous. Germline V gene sequence: CDR1 MGHDK, CDR2 SYGVNS. The CDR3 spans 15 residues. V dropped 1 base and J dropped 3 bases, with 12 bases sitting between them. CDR3 nucleotides: TGTGCCAGCAGTGAATCACAACGTACAGAAGAGACCCAGTACTTC. It encodes CASSESQRTEETQYF.

Worth noting for this clone: At one end, the junction sequence differs from germline, possibly due to a read error. The chain has TRBV15 and TRBJ1-2; 7 bases are a match to TRBD1. Germline V gene data show CDR1 as LNHNV and CDR2 as YYDKDF (reference sequence). This CDR3 is 14 amino acids long. CDR3 sequence reads: CATSRGDSRGGPAF. CDR3 coding DNA: TGTGCCACCAGCAGAGGTGATAGCAGGGGGGGCCCTGCCTTC.

The gene calls are TRBV2 and TRBJ2-2; weak D call: TRBD2 (5 bases). The CDR3 has 13 amino acids. CDR1 is SNHLY and CDR2 is FYNNEI in the germline V gene. V lost 4 bases to trimming and J lost 6 bases, with 9 bases between them. In DNA, the CDR3 is TGTGCCAGCAGTGTGGGAGTCGCCGGGGAGCTGTTTTTT. It translates to CASSVGVAGELFF.

This clone was picked up many times. The chain joins TRBV28 to TRBJ1-5; 8 bases are a match to TRBD1. CDR1 and CDR2 from the germline V gene are MDHEN and SYDVKM. CDR3 length: 15 amino acids. V lost 7 bases and J lost 0; bases outside the gene matches: 5. The DNA for the CDR3 is TGTGCCAGCACCGGACAGGGTTCTAGCAATCAGCCCCAGCATTTT. Encoded protein: CASTGQGSSNQPQHF.

This clone was seen a handful of times. V usage is TRBV7-9 and J usage is TRBJ1-6; D gene uncertain. The CDR3 length is 14 residues. Deletions cut 8 bases from V and 6 bases from J, with 14 bases between. Germline V CDR1 and CDR2: SEHNR, FQNEAQ (reference sequence). The DNA for the CDR3 is TGTGCCAGCGCGGTCGGGTCGACTAATTCACCCCTCCACTTT. It translates to CASAVGSTNSPLHF.

The chain is built from TRBV18 and TRBJ2-3, with 7 bases that match TRBD2. The CDR3 spans 17 residues. Trimming removed 3 bases from V and 8 bases from J; junction bases left unmatched: 17. Germline CDR1 and CDR2: KGHSH and LQKENI. CDR3 region: CASSPTIAGLSPGTQYF. CDR3 bases: TGTGCCAGCTCACCGACGATAGCGGGCCTCAGCCCGGGTACGCAGTATTTT.